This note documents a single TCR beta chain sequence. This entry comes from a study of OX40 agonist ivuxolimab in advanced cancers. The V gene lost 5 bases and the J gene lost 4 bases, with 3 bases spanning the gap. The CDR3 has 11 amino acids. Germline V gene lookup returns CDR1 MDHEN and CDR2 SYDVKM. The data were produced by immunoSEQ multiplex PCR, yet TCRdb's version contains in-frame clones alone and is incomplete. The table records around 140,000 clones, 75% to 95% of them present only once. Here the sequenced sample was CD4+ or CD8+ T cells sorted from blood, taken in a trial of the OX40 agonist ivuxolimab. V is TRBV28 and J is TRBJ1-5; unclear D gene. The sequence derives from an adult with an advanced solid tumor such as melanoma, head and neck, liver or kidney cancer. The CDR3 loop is CASSGNQPQHF. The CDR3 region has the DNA TGTGCCAGCAGTGGTAATCAGCCCCAGCATTTT.